The present T cell receptor (beta chain) was sequenced within a study of T cell repertoires in ileal Crohn's disease. Overall study results and limits: Clonal expansions were more frequent in active smokers than non-smokers at surgery. High-frequency clones were more common in sorted CD8 than CD4 cells.

In the case of this clone: Its matching antigen is unknown.

CDR1 is SGHRS and CDR2 is YFSETQ in the germline V gene. This CDR3 comprises 17 residues. Germline trimming cut 4 bases from V and 4 bases from J; bases unmatched to any gene: 13. Produced via immunoSEQ multiplex PCR; TCRdb's table is partial and in-frame only. The sample holds some 30,000 clones, roughly 77% seen once. This clonotype originated in an adult with Crohn's disease. The chain joins TRBV5-1 to TRBJ2-2; 7 bases match TRBD2. Sequenced sample: ileal tissue. In DNA form, the CDR3 reads TGCGCCAGCAGCGGCCATGGGACTACCAAGGGCACCGGGGAGCTGTTTTTT. This translates into CASSGHGTTKGTGELFF.